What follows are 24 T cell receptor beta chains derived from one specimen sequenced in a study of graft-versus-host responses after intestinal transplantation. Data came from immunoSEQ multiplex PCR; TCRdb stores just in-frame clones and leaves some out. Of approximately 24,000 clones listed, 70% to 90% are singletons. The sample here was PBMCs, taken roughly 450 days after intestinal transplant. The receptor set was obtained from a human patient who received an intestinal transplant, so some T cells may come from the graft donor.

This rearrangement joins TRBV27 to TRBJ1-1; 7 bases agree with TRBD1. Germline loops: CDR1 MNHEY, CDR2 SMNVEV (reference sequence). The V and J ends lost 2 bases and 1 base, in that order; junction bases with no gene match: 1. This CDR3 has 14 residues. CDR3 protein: CASSLGQENTEAFF. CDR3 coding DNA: TGTGCCAGCAGTTTAGGACAGGAGAACACTGAAGCTTTCTTT.

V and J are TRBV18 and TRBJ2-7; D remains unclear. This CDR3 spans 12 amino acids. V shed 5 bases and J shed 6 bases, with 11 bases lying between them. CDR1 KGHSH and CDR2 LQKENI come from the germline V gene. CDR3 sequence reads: CASSGSSREQYF. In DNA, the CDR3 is TGTGCCAGCTCAGGTTCCAGCCGCGAGCAGTACTTC.

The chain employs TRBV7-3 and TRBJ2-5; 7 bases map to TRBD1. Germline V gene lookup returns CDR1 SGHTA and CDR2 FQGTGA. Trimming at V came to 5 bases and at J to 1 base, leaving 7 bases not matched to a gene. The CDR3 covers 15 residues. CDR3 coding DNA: TGTGCCAGCAGCATACTAGGGGGCTCCCAAGAGACCCAGTACTTC. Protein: CASSILGGSQETQYF.

The CDR3 region has the DNA TGTGCCAGCAGTTTAGGTGAAAAACTGTTTTTT. Protein: CASSLGEKLFF. The V call is TRBV27, the J call TRBJ1-4; D call uncertain. Germline assignment: CDR1 MNHEY and CDR2 SMNVEV (reference sequence). This CDR3 has 11 residues. The V and J ends lost 2 bases and 7 bases respectively, with 2 bases between them.

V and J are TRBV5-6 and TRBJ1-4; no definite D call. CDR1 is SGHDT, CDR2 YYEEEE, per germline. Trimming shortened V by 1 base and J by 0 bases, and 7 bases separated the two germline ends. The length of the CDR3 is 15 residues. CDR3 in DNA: TGTGCCAGCAGCTTGATCGGTGCAACTAATGAAAAACTGTTTTTT. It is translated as CASSLIGATNEKLFF.

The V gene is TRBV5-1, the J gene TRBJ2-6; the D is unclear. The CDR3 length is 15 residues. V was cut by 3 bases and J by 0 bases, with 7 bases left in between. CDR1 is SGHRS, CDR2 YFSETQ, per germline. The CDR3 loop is CASSSIGSGANVLTF. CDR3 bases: TGCGCCAGCAGCTCTATCGGCTCTGGGGCCAACGTCCTGACTTTC.

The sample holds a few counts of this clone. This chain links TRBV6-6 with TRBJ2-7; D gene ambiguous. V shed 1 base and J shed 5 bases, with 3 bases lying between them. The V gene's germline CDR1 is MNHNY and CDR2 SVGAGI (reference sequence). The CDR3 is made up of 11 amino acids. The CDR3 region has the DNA TGTGCCAGCAGTTACTTCAACGAGCAGTACTTC. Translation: CASSYFNEQYF.

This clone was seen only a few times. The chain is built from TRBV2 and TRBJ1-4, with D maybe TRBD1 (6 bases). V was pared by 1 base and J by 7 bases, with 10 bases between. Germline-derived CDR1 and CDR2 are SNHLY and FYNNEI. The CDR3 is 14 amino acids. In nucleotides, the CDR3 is TGTGCCAGCAGTGAAGTACAGGGCGGTGAAAAACTGTTTTTT. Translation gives CASSEVQGGEKLFF.

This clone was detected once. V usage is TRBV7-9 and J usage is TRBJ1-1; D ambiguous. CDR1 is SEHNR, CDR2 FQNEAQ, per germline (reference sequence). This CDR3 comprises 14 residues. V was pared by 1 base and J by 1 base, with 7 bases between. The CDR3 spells CASSLGTANTEAFF. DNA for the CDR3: TGTGCCAGCAGCTTAGGGACGGCGAACACTGAAGCTTTCTTT. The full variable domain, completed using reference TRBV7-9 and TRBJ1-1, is DTGVSQNPRHKITKRGQNVTFRCDPISEHNRLYWYRQTLGQGPEFLTYFQNEAQLEKSRLLSDRFSAERPKGSFSTLEIQRTEQGDSAMYLCASSLGTANTEAFFGQGTRLTVV.

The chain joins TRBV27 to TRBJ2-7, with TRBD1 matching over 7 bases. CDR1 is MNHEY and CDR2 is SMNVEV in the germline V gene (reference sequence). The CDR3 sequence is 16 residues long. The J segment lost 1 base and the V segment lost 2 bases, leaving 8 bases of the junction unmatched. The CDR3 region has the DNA TGTGCCAGCAGTTTACAGGGGGTGGTGGATTCCTACGAGCAGTACTTC. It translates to CASSLQGVVDSYEQYF.

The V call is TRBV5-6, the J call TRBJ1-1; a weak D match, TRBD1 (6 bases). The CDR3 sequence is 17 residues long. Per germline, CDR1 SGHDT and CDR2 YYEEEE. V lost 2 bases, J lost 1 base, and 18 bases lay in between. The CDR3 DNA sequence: TGTGCCAGCAGCTTACAGGGAATCGTAGTTTGGAACACTGAAGCTTTCTTT. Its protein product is CASSLQGIVVWNTEAFF.

For the CDR3, the DNA is TGTGCCACCAGCAGAGGGACAGTGAGGGGCTACGAGCAGTACTTC. Protein product: CATSRGTVRGYEQYF. The rearrangement links TRBV15 to TRBJ2-5; D is perhaps TRBD1 (6 bases). The end of the DNA fits TRBJ2-7 better, so the J call may be wrong. CDR1 LNHNV and CDR2 YYDKDF come from the germline V gene (reference sequence). The CDR3 runs to 15 residues.

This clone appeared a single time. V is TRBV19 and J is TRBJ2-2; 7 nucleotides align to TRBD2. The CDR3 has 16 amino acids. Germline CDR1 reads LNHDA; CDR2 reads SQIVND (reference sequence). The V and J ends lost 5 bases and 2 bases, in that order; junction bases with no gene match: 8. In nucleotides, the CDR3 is TGTGCCAGTAGTCGCAGGGCGGGGGTAAACACCGGGGAGCTGTTTTTT. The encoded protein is CASSRRAGVNTGELFF. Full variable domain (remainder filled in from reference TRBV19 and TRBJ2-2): DGGITQSPKYLFRKEGQNVTLSCEQNLNHDAMYWYRQDPGQGLRLIYYSQIVNDFQKGDIAEGYSVSREKKESFPLTVTSAQKNPTAFYLCASSRRAGVNTGELFFGEGSRLTVL.

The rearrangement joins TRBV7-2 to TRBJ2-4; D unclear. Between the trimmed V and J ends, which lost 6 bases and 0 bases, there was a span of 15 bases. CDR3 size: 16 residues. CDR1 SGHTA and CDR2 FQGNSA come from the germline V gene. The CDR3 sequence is CASSRPVLLAKNIQYF. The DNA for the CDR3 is TGTGCCAGCAGTCGTCCGGTCTTACTAGCCAAAAACATTCAGTACTTC.

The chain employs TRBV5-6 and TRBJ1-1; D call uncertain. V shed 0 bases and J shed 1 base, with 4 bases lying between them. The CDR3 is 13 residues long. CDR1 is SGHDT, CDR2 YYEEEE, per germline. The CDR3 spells CASSLDRNTEAFF. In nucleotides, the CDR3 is TGTGCCAGCAGCTTGGACAGGAACACTGAAGCTTTCTTT.

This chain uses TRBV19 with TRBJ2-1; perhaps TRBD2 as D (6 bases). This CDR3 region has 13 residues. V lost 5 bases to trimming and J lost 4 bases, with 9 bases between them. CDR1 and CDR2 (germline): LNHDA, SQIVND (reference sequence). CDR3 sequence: CASSVGSYNEQFF. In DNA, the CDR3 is TGTGCCAGTAGTGTCGGGAGTTACAATGAGCAGTTCTTC.

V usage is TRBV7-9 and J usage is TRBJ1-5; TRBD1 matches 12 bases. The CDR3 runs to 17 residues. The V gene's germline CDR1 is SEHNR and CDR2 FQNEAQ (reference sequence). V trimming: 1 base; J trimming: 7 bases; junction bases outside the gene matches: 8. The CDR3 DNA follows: TGTGCCAGCAGCTTAGAACCGGGACAGGGGGCAGTGCAGCCCCAGCATTTT. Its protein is CASSLEPGQGAVQPQHF.

CDR3 in DNA: TGCGCCAGCAGCTTGAGGGGAAGGGCCTACGAGCAGTACTTC. This sequence encodes CASSLRGRAYEQYF. The chain uses TRBV5-1 and TRBJ2-7; D is perhaps TRBD1 (5 bases). Looked up from germline, CDR1 is SGHRS and CDR2 is YFSETQ. V lost 1 base and J 2 bases, leaving 10 bases between the germline ends. CDR3 size: 14 residues.

DNA of the CDR3: TGTGCCAGCAGGCGGGACAGGGCCACAGATACGCAGTATTTT. Translated, it gives CASRRDRATDTQYF. V usage is TRBV5-4 and J usage is TRBJ2-3, with TRBD1 identical over 9 bases. J gave up 2 bases and V 5 bases, and 3 bases lay outside the gene matches. The CDR3 extends over 14 amino acids. In germline, CDR1 is SGHNT, CDR2 YYREEE (reference sequence).

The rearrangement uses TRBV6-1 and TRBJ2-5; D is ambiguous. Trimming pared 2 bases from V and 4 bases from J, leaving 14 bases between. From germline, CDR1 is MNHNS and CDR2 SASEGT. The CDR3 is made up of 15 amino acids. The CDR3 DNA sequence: TGTGCCAGCAGTGAAATGGCCGGCAGTCGAGAGACCCAGTACTTC. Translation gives CASSEMAGSRETQYF.

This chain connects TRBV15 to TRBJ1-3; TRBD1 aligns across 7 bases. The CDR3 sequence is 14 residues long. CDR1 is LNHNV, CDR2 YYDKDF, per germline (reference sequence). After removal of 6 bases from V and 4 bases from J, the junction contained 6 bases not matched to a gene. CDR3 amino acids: CATSWTGPGNTIYF. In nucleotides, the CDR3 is TGTGCCACCAGTTGGACAGGTCCCGGAAACACCATATATTTT.

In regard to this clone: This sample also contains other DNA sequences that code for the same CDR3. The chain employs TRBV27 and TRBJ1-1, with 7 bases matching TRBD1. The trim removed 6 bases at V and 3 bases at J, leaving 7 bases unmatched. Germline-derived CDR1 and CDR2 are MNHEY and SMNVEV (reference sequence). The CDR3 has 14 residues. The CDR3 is CASRIQGWDTEAFF. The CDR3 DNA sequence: TGTGCCAGCAGAATACAGGGGTGGGACACTGAAGCTTTCTTT.

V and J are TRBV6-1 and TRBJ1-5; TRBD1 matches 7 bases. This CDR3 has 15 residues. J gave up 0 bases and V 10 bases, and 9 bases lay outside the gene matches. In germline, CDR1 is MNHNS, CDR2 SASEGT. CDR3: CATTTGRHSNQPQHF. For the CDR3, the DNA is TGTGCCACCACGACAGGGCGTCATAGCAATCAGCCCCAGCATTTT.

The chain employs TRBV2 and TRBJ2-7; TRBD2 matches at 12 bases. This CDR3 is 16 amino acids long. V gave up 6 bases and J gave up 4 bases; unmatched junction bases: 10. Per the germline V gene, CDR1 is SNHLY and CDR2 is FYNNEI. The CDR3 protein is CASRGPSGRAGYEQYF. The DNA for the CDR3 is TGTGCCAGCAGGGGACCTAGCGGGAGGGCGGGGTACGAGCAGTACTTC.